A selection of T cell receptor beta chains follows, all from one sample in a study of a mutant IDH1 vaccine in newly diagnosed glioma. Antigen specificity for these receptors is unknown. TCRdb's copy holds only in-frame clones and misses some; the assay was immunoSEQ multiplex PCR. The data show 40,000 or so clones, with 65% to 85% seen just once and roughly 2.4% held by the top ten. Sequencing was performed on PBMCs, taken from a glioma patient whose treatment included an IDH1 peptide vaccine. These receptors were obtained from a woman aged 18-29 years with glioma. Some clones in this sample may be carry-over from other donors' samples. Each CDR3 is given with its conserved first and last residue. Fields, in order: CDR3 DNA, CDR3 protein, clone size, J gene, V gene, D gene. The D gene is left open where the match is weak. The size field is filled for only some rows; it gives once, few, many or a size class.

TGTGCCAGCAGCGTTGGAATCAGGGGCACTGAAGCTTTCTTT | CASSVGIRGTEAFF | NA | TRBJ1-1 | TRBV5-5 | NA
TGTGCCAGCACCTCGACTAGCGGGAAAGACATTCAGTACTTC | CASTSTSGKDIQYF | NA | TRBJ2-4 | TRBV2 | TRBD2
TGTGCCAGCAGCCAGGAAAGCGGCTCCTACAATGAGCAGTTCTTC | CASSQESGSYNEQFF | NA | TRBJ2-1 | TRBV4-2 | NA
TGTGCCAGCAGCTTACCCGGGGAGCTGTTTTTT | CASSLPGELFF | few | TRBJ2-2 | TRBV7-2 | NA
TGTGCCATCAGTGACCCACTGGAAGGGGATGGCTACACCTTC | CAISDPLEGDGYTF | NA | TRBJ1-2 | TRBV10-3 | NA
TGTGCCAGCTCACCACCGCCAGCGGGGGGGCACTACAATGAGCAGTTCTTC | CASSPPPAGGHYNEQFF | few | TRBJ2-1 | TRBV18 | TRBD2
TGTGCCAGCAGCCCCAGGGGAGCGGGGGGGCCGGTGGATACGCAGTATTTT | CASSPRGAGGPVDTQYF | NA | TRBJ2-3 | TRBV7-2 | TRBD2
TGCGCCAGCAGCTTGTTGGGGGAGACTGAAGCTTTCTTT | CASSLLGETEAFF | once | TRBJ1-1 | TRBV5-1 | NA
TGTGCCAGCAGCGTTGGAGGGGGCCGTAGGGATACGCAGTATTTT | CASSVGGGRRDTQYF | NA | TRBJ2-3 | TRBV9 | NA
TGCAGCGTTGAGGCCCGAGGTAGCGGGAGAGGTGAGCAGTACTTC | CSVEARGSGRGEQYF | NA | TRBJ2-7 | TRBV29-1 | TRBD2
TGTGCCAGCAGCTTACCCACAGGGTTGACTGAAGCTTTCTTT | CASSLPTGLTEAFF | NA | TRBJ1-1 | TRBV7-6 | NA
TGTGCCAGCAGTTACTCGACCACAAGCACAGGCGAAGCTTTCTTT | CASSYSTTSTGEAFF | NA | TRBJ1-1 | TRBV6-5 | NA
TGTGCCAGTAGTATTCCCGCCTCCTACAATGAGCAGTTCTTC | CASSIPASYNEQFF | NA | TRBJ2-1 | TRBV19 | NA
TGTGCCACCAAGAAGCCCCTGGACCTCTTCTATGGCTACACCTTC | CATKKPLDLFYGYTF | NA | TRBJ1-2 | TRBV6-6 | NA
TGTGCCAGCAGCGTAGCTGATCTAGCGGGGGTGGCGCGGGAGACCCAGTACTTC | CASSVADLAGVARETQYF | NA | TRBJ2-5 | TRBV9 | TRBD2
TGCGCCAGCAGTGAAACTAGCGGGAGTGGACAGACCCAGTACTTC | CASSETSGSGQTQYF | NA | TRBJ2-5 | TRBV10-1 | TRBD2
TGCAGCGTTGGACCGTCGGGGACAGATACGCAGTATTTT | CSVGPSGTDTQYF | NA | TRBJ2-3 | TRBV29-1 | NA
TGTGCCAGCAGCCTCGCCACAGGGGAACATACGCAGTATTTT | CASSLATGEHTQYF | once | TRBJ2-3 | TRBV14 | TRBD1
TGTGCCAGCAGTTCCCTACAGCCCCCTGAAGCTTTCTTT | CASSSLQPPEAFF | NA | TRBJ1-1 | TRBV27 | NA
TGTGCCAGCGGAGGACGGCCTGCAACTAATGAAAAACTGTTTTTT | CASGGRPATNEKLFF | NA | TRBJ1-4 | TRBV2 | NA
TGTGCCAGCCACAGGGTCCCCCAAGAGACCCAGTACTTC | CASHRVPQETQYF | NA | TRBJ2-5 | TRBV2 | NA
TGTGCCAGCAGCTTCCGTACTAGCCCGTACCAAGAGACCCAGTACTTC | CASSFRTSPYQETQYF | once | TRBJ2-5 | TRBV5-6 | NA
TGTGCCAGCAGCGTAGGTCCTACAGGGGGCATCGTGTTTTTT | CASSVGPTGGIVFF | NA | TRBJ1-4 | TRBV9 | TRBD1
TGCGCCAGCAGCTCCGGATTCAATCAGCCCCAGCATTTT | CASSSGFNQPQHF | NA | TRBJ1-5 | TRBV4-1 | NA
TGTGCCAGCAGCTTGGATACAGGCCCGCATCAGCCCCAGCATTTT | CASSLDTGPHQPQHF | few | TRBJ1-5 | TRBV5-4 | NA
TGCAGCGTTGAATTTATGGGGAACACTGAAGCTTTCTTT | CSVEFMGNTEAFF | NA | TRBJ1-1 | TRBV29-1 | NA
TGTGCCAGCAGCAGACAGGGTGGCCACCAAGAGACCCAGTACTTC | CASSRQGGHQETQYF | NA | TRBJ2-5 | TRBV5-6 | TRBD1